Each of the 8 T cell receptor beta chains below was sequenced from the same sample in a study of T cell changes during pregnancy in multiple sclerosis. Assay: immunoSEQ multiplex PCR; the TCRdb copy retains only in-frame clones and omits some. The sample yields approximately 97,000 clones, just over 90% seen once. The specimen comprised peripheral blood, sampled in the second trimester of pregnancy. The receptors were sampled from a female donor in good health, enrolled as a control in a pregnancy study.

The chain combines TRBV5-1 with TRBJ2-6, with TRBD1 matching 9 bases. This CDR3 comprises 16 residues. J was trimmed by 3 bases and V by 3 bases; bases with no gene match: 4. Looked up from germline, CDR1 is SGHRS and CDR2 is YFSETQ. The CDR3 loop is CASSWTGAVGANVLTF. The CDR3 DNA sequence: TGCGCCAGCAGCTGGACAGGGGCCGTTGGGGCCAACGTCCTGACTTTC.

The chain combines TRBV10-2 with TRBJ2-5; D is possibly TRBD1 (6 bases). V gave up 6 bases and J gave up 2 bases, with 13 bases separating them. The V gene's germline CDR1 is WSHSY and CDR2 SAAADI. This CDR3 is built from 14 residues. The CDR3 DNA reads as TGCGCCAGCAGATCCGGGACACCTCAAGAGACCCAGTACTTC. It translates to CASRSGTPQETQYF.

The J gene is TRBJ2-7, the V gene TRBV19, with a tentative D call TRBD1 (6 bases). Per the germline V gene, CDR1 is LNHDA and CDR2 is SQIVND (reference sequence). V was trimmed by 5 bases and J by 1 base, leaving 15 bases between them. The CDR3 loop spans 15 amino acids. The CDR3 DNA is TGTGCCAGTAGTCCAAGCCGTAGGGGGTCCTACGAGCAGTACTTC. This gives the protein CASSPSRRGSYEQYF.

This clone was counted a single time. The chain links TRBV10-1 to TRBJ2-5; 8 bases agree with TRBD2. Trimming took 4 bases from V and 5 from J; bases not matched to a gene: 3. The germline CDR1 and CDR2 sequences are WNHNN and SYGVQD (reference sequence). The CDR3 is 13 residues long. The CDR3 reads CASSGGRLETQYF. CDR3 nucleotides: TGCGCCAGCAGTGGCGGGAGGCTTGAGACCCAGTACTTC.

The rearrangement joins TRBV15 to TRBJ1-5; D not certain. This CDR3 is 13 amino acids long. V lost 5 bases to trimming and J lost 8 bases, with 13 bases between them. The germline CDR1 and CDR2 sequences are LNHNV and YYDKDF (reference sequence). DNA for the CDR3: TGTGCCACCAGCGGGCCCGCGGGGAAGCCCCAGCATTTT. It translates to CATSGPAGKPQHF.

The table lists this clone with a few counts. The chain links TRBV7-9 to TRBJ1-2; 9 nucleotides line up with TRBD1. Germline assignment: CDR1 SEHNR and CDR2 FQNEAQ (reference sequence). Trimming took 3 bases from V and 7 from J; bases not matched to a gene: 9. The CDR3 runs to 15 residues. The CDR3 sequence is CASSFGGQGMLGYTF. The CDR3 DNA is TGTGCCAGCAGCTTTGGGGGACAGGGTATGCTTGGCTACACCTTC.

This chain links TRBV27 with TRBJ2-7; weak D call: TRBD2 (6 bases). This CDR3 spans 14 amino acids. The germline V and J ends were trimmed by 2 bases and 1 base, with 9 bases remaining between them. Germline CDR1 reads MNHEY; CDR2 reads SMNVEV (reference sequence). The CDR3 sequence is CASSLGGRSYEQYF. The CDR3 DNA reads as TGTGCCAGCAGTTTAGGAGGGCGGTCCTACGAGCAGTACTTC.

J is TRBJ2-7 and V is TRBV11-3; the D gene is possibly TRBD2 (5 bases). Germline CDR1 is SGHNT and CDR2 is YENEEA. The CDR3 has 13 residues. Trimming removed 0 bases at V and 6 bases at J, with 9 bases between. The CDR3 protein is CASSLDRGSEQYF. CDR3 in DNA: TGTGCCAGCAGCTTAGATCGGGGTAGCGAGCAGTACTTC.